The clone carrying this T cell receptor (beta chain) was recorded once. This sample is drawn from a study of blood T cell repertoires in COVID-19. Whole-study context: From T cells, B-cell-depleted T cells, or PBMCs came the material, which was cDNA or gDNA.

Repertoires were generated with immunoSEQ multiplex PCR, while TCRdb's copy carries only in-frame clones and drops some. The sample includes tens of thousands of clones, 84% seen only once; the top ten take 15% to 20%. Germline V gives CDR1 SGHTA, CDR2 FQGNSA. This CDR3 is 18 amino acids long. V shed 1 base, J shed 7 bases, and the junction held 15 bases outside the gene matches. Material: peripheral blood. The chain links TRBV7-2 to TRBJ2-1; 8 bases line up with TRBD1. The origin of this receptor is a man between 60 and 70 years old with COVID-19, enrolled during active disease. CDR3 nucleotide sequence: TGTGCCAGCAGCTTAGTAGGTGTAGGACAGGGCGGTAGAAATGAGCAGTTCTTC. Its translation is CASSLVGVGQGGRNEQFF. Full variable domain (remainder filled in from reference TRBV7-2 and TRBJ2-1): GAGVSQSPSNKVTEKGKDVELRCDPISGHTALYWYRQSLGQGLEFLIYFQGNSAPDKSGLPSDRFSAERTGGSVSTLTIQRTQQEDSAVYLCASSLVGVGQGGRNEQFFGPGTRLTVL.